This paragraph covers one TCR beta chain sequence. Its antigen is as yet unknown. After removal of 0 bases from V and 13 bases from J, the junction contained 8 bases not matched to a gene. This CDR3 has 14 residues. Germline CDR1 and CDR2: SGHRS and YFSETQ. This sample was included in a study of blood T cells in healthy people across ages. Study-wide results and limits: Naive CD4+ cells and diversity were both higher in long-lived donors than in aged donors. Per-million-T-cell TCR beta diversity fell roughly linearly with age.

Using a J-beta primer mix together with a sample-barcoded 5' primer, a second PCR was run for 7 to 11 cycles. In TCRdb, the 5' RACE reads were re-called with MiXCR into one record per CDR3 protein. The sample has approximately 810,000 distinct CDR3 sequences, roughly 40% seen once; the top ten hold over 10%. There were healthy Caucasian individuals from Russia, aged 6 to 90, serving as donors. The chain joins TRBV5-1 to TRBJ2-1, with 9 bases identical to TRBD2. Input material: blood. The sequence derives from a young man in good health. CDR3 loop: CASSLEVAGETQFF. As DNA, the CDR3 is TGCGCCAGCAGCTTGGAGGTAGCGGGGGAGACCCAGTTCTTC.